These T cell receptor beta chains were read from a single sample in a study of blood T cell repertoires in COVID-19. The repertoire was sequenced with immunoSEQ multiplex PCR; TCRdb's copy has only in-frame clones and lacks some. This table has approximately 130,000 clones, 86% appearing once. Sequencing input: PBMCs or T cells enriched from blood (not recorded which). The source of these receptors is a woman aged 45 to 65 who had recovered from COVID-19. CDR3s include the opening cysteine and the closing phenylalanine or tryptophan. D genes are given only for firm matches. Clone sizes are given selectively: once, few, many, or a class where the clone is expanded.

V gene,J gene,D gene,clone size,CDR3 DNA,CDR3 protein
TRBV5-1,TRBJ2-3,TRBD1,-,TGCGCCAGCAGCGGGGGACAGGGAACAGATACGCAGTATTTT,CASSGGQGTDTQYF
TRBV7-3,TRBJ2-3,-,-,TGTGCCAGCAGCTCAGGGCTAAGCACAGATACGCAGTATTTT,CASSSGLSTDTQYF
TRBV5-4,TRBJ1-1,-,-,TGTGCCAGCAGCTTGGTTGGGGGCCTGAACACTGAAGCTTTCTTT,CASSLVGGLNTEAFF
TRBV3-1/TRBV3-2,TRBJ2-3,TRBD2,-,TGTGCCAGCAGCCAAGAACGCCAGCGGGGGAGGACAGATACGCAGTATTTT,CASSQERQRGRTDTQYF
TRBV19,TRBJ1-5,-,few,TGTGCCAGTAGGGAAGGGGCAAGCAATCAGCCCCAGCATTTT,CASREGASNQPQHF
TRBV19,TRBJ1-5,-,-,TGTGCCACAGCACCAACGGGGGGTCAGCCCCAGCATTTT,CATAPTGGQPQHF
TRBV19,TRBJ2-7,TRBD1,few,TGTGCCAGTATTGATGGGACAGGGTACTCCTACGAGCAGTACTTC,CASIDGTGYSYEQYF
TRBV9,TRBJ1-6,TRBD1,once,TGTGCCAGCAGCGTAGTGTCGACAGGGAAAACTCGGTCACCCCTCCACTTT,CASSVVSTGKTRSPLHF
TRBV6-5,TRBJ2-7,-,once,TGTGCCAGCAGTCTAGGACAGAAATACGAGCAGTACTTC,CASSLGQKYEQYF
TRBV3-1/TRBV3-2,TRBJ1-2,TRBD1,-,TGTGCCAGCAGGGCACAGGGGACAGGAGGCTACACCTTC,CASRAQGTGGYTF
TRBV5-1,TRBJ2-5,-,-,TGCGCCAGCAGCCGGGGGGACACCCAAGAGACCCAGTACTTC,CASSRGDTQETQYF
TRBV19,TRBJ1-5,-,few,TGTGCCAGTAGGGGAGGGGAGGGGTTTAGCAATCAGCCCCAGCATTTT,CASRGGEGFSNQPQHF
TRBV3-1/TRBV3-2,TRBJ2-3,-,-,TGTGCCAGCAGCCCACAGGGAGGCACAGATACGCAGTATTTT,CASSPQGGTDTQYF
TRBV2,TRBJ1-5,-,-,TGTGCCAGCAAGGAGGGTCCCGGTCTGAATCAGCCCCAGCATTTT,CASKEGPGLNQPQHF
TRBV11-3,TRBJ2-5,TRBD2,-,TGTGCCAGCAGCCCATGGCGGGGGCAAGAGACCCAGTACTTC,CASSPWRGQETQYF
TRBV11-2,TRBJ2-5,-,-,TGTGCCAGCAGCTTAGTGGGGGGTGGTAGGGAGACCCAGTACTTC,CASSLVGGGRETQYF
TRBV5-4,TRBJ1-1,-,few,TGTGCCAGCAGCCTAGGACAGAAGAACACTGAAGCTTTCTTT,CASSLGQKNTEAFF
TRBV9,TRBJ1-2,-,-,TGTGCCAGCAACGATCGGGAGGGTGGCTACACCTTC,CASNDREGGYTF
TRBV7-9,TRBJ2-1,TRBD2,-,TGTGCCAGCAGCTTACTAGCGGGGGGGCCTCGGAATGAGCAGTTCTTC,CASSLLAGGPRNEQFF
TRBV9,TRBJ1-1,TRBD1,-,TGTGCCAGCAGCGTAGGACAGGGGGTTAACACTGAAGCTTTCTTT,CASSVGQGVNTEAFF
TRBV10-3,TRBJ1-1,TRBD1,-,TGTGCCATCGGAGACAGGGGGAACACTGAAGCTTTCTTT,CAIGDRGNTEAFF
TRBV7-9,TRBJ1-2,TRBD1,-,TGTGCCAGCAGCTTGTCAGGGGGTATCTCAAATGGCTACACCTTC,CASSLSGGISNGYTF
TRBV5-1,TRBJ2-1,-,-,TGCGCCAGCAGCTCCGGGAGCTCCTACAATGAGCAGTTCTTC,CASSSGSSYNEQFF
TRBV5-1,TRBJ2-3,-,-,TGCGCCAGCAGCAGGTCAGGGATCACAGATACGCAGTATTTT,CASSRSGITDTQYF
TRBV5-5,TRBJ1-2,-,-,TGTGCCAGCAGCTTGGAGAGAGGGAACTATGGCTACACCTTC,CASSLERGNYGYTF
TRBV19,TRBJ1-1,TRBD1,-,TGTGCCAGTAGTGCAGACAGGGGACACACTGAAGCTTTCTTT,CASSADRGHTEAFF
TRBV30,TRBJ1-2,-,-,TGTGCCTGGAGGTCGGGGAGTGGTGGCTACACCTTC,CAWRSGSGGYTF
TRBV11-3,TRBJ1-1,-,-,TGTGCCAGCAGCTTAGCAGTGAACACTGAAGCTTTCTTT,CASSLAVNTEAFF
TRBV5-6,TRBJ2-2,TRBD1,-,TGTGCCAGCAGACCAACAGGGGCCACCGGGGAGCTGTTTTTT,CASRPTGATGELFF
TRBV30,TRBJ1-2,-,-,TGTGCCTGGAGACCCAGGCCGCTTGGTGGCTACACCTTC,CAWRPRPLGGYTF
TRBV3-1/TRBV3-2,TRBJ2-7,-,-,TGTGCCAGCAGCCAAGATACGGGGGGCGACCCGCCGGAGCAGTACTTC,CASSQDTGGDPPEQYF
TRBV5-1,TRBJ2-5,-,-,TGCGCCAGCAGCGTACAACAAGAGACCCAGTACTTC,CASSVQQETQYF